The 24 T cell receptor beta chains below all came from one sample that was sequenced in a study of post-analysis software for immune sequencing data. Study results and caveats: Four to six TRBV segments were more frequent in patients than controls; TRBV5-6, TRBV5-1 and TRBV20-1 belonged to this group.

cDNA libraries for TCR beta contained unique molecular identifiers. TCRdb used MiXCR to reprocess the PCR reads, holding one entry per CDR3 protein. The sample has about 540,000 distinct CDR3 sequences, 34% seen once. Their antigens remain unidentified. The source material was blood. These receptors originate from a girl between 2 and 17 years old with multiple sclerosis.

For the CDR3, the DNA is TGTGCCAGCAGCCCCGGCCAGTTTCCAGCGCGGGGGCCGAAAAACATTCAGTACTTC. This translates into CASSPGQFPARGPKNIQYF. The gene calls are TRBV7-8 and TRBJ2-4, with D tentatively TRBD2 (7 bases). CDR1 is SGHVS, CDR2 FQNEAQ, per germline. Trimming cost V 5 bases and J 4 bases, with 27 bases left between them. The CDR3 length is 19 residues.

The V gene is TRBV12-3 or TRBV12-4, the J gene TRBJ1-2; D is unresolved. The CDR3 contains 14 residues. V lost 6 bases, J lost 7 bases, and 18 bases lay in between. CDR3 DNA: TGTGCCAGCAGCCGGCTCAAGTGGGCTGGTGGCTACACCTTC. Amino acid sequence: CASSRLKWAGGYTF.

The V gene is TRBV28, the J gene TRBJ2-7, with D tentatively TRBD1 (6 bases). The last part of the DNA fits TRBJ2-5 better; the J call may be wrong. The CDR3 sequence is 14 residues long. CDR1 and CDR2 from the germline V gene are MDHEN and SYDVKM. CDR3 in DNA: TGTGCCAGCAGATACTCACGACAGGCGGGGACCCAGTACTTC. Protein: CASRYSRQAGTQYF.

The sample holds one count of this clonotype. This sequence joins TRBV3-1 and TRBJ2-4; D may be TRBD1 (5 bases). Trimming removed 1 base from V and 0 bases from J, with 13 bases in between. Germline V gene data show CDR1 as LGHDT and CDR2 as YNNKEL (reference sequence). The CDR3 consists of 17 residues. The CDR3: CASSQALDTLAKNIQYF. In DNA form, the CDR3 reads TGTGCCAGCAGCCAAGCTCTGGACACCCTAGCCAAAAACATTCAGTACTTC.

This clonotype was detected ten times or more. The genes are TRBV7-8 and TRBJ2-7, with D perhaps matching TRBD1 (6 bases). The CDR3 is made up of 16 amino acids. CDR1 and CDR2 from the germline V gene are SGHVS and FQNEAQ. V was pared by 2 bases and J by 3 bases, with 17 bases between. The CDR3 loop reads CASSLRPGAHLYEQYF. As DNA, the CDR3 is TGTGCCAGCAGCTTACGTCCAGGGGCCCACCTCTACGAGCAGTACTTC.

A few counts support this clonotype. One junction end does not reproduce the germline sequence, and a read error may be involved. V is TRBV5-1 and J is TRBJ2-6; 9 bases fit TRBD1. This CDR3 region has 20 residues. CDR1 and CDR2 (germline): SGHRS, YFSETQ. As DNA, the CDR3 is TGCGCCAGCAGCTTAAAACCTGGACAGGGGAGGTTGACTGGGGCCAACGTCCCGACTTTC. Encoded protein: CASSLKPGQGRLTGANVPTF. The variable domain in full, completed from reference TRBV5-1 and TRBJ2-6, reads KAGVTQTPRYLIKTRGQQVTLSCSPISGHRSVSWYQQTPGQGLQFLFEYFSETQRNKGNFPGRFSGRQFSNSRSEMNVSTLELGDSALYLCASSLKPGQGRLTGANVPTFGAGSRLTVL.

There are many counts of this clonotype. The CDR3 is CASSSWTGETSYGYTF. CDR3 nucleotide sequence: TGTGCCAGCAGCTCCTGGACAGGCGAGACGTCCTATGGCTACACCTTC. This chain links TRBV12-3 or TRBV12-4 with TRBJ1-2; 7 bases fit TRBD1. Losses at the gene ends were 6 bases for V and 4 bases for J; bases not matched to a gene: 14. The CDR3 covers 16 residues.

CDR3 nucleotide sequence: TGCAGTGCCTACAACAGGGCTTATGGTACTGAAGCTTTCTTT. Amino acid sequence: CSAYNRAYGTEAFF. The rearrangement joins TRBV20-1 to TRBJ1-1; D is possibly TRBD1 (6 bases). CDR1 is DFQATT, CDR2 SNEGSKA, per germline (reference sequence). V was shortened by 6 bases and J by 5 bases, with 19 bases between the two germline ends. The CDR3 covers 14 residues.

This clonotype was detected ten times or more. This chain links TRBV10-3 with TRBJ2-1; a possible D gene is TRBD1 (5 bases). Germline-derived CDR1 and CDR2 are ENHRY and SYGVKD. V was shortened by 0 bases and J by 3 bases, with 9 bases between the two germline ends. The CDR3 is 15 residues long. For the CDR3, the DNA is TGTGCCATCAGTGAGTCGAGCCAGGGCTACAATGAGCAGTTCTTC. Residues: CAISESSQGYNEQFF.

The chain links TRBV7-2 to TRBJ1-2; tentative D call: TRBD1 (5 bases). Looked up from germline, CDR1 is SGHTA and CDR2 is FQGNSA. The CDR3 is 14 residues long. V gave up 5 bases and J gave up 12 bases, with 22 bases separating them. The chain's CDR3 is CASSRTGTPNGHTF. The CDR3 DNA follows: TGTGCCAGCAGCCGTACCGGGACGCCGAACGGCCACACCTTC. Complete variable domain (other parts from reference TRBV7-2 and TRBJ1-2): GAGVSQSPSNKVTEKGKDVELRCDPISGHTALYWYRQSLGQGLEFLIYFQGNSAPDKSGLPSDRFSAERTGGSVSTLTIQRTQQEDSAVYLCASSRTGTPNGHTFGSGTRLTVV.

This clonotype was seen a few times. The J gene is TRBJ1-2, the V gene TRBV18, with D tentatively TRBD1 (6 bases). With 6 bases removed from V and 5 bases from J, the gap between germline ends came to 13 bases. CDR3 size: 13 residues. CDR1 and CDR2 (germline): KGHSH, LQKENI. The CDR3 DNA sequence: TGTGCCAGCTCCCCGGCAGGGGAGTATGGCTACACCTTC. It is translated as CASSPAGEYGYTF.

The V call is TRBV7-8, the J call TRBJ2-2, with 7 nucleotides matching TRBD1. The J segment lost 3 bases and the V segment lost 0 bases, leaving 4 bases of the junction unmatched. CDR1 and CDR2 (germline): SGHVS, FQNEAQ. This CDR3 is built from 16 residues. The CDR3 DNA follows: TGTGCCAGCAGCTTAGCGACAGGGACAGACACCGGGGAGCTGTTTTTT. Translated: CASSLATGTDTGELFF.

The rearrangement links TRBV10-3 to TRBJ2-5; the D is unclear. V was pared by 6 bases and J by 0 bases, with 11 bases between. Germline lookup yields CDR1 ENHRY and CDR2 SYGVKD. This CDR3 comprises 14 residues. The CDR3 DNA sequence: TGTGCCATCAGCCCCGCACGGGACCAAGAGACCCAGTACTTC. Translation gives CAISPARDQETQYF.

The rearrangement uses TRBV29-1 and TRBJ1-4, with D tentatively TRBD1 (6 bases). Germline V gene lookup returns CDR1 SQVTM and CDR2 ANQGSEA. The CDR3 loop spans 13 amino acids. Trimming cost V 6 bases and J 6 bases, with 14 bases left between them. The CDR3 nucleotides are TGCAGCGTGATGAGGTCAGGGGATGAAAAACTGTTTTTT. It is translated as CSVMRSGDEKLFF.

In this sample, this clonotype turned up many times. Its ends do not fully match the called genes, so a read error is possible. The chain is built from TRBV7-7 and TRBJ2-1, with 7 bases that match TRBD1. CDR3 length: 15 residues. The V gene's germline CDR1 is SSHAT and CDR2 FNYEAQ (reference sequence). CDR3 sequence reads: CASSPGQQNYNEQFF. Here the CDR3 DNA reads TGTGCTAGCAGCCCGGGACAGCAGAACTACAATGAGCAGTTCTTC.

This chain connects TRBV7-9 to TRBJ1-2, with 9 bases matching TRBD1. The CDR3 totals 18 residues. CDR1 and CDR2 from the germline V gene are SEHNR and FQNEAQ (reference sequence). V lost 5 bases, J lost 6 bases, and 19 bases stayed unmatched. The CDR3 nucleotides are TGTGCCAGCAGCCCCTACCCCAACAGGGGGCGAAGCGGTGATGGCTACACCTTC. Translated, it gives CASSPYPNRGRSGDGYTF.

This clonotype has a handful of counts. The CDR3 DNA reads TGCGCCAGCCGGGACGGTTATAATTCACCCCTCCACTTT. This encodes CASRDGYNSPLHF. This rearrangement joins TRBV5-1 to TRBJ1-6; D perhaps matches TRBD1 (5 bases). Germline lookup yields CDR1 SGHRS and CDR2 YFSETQ. The V end lost 7 bases, the J end lost 4 bases, and 9 bases lay between the germline ends. The CDR3 covers 13 residues.

This rearrangement joins TRBV12-3 or TRBV12-4 to TRBJ2-1, with D possibly being TRBD1 or TRBD2 (5 bases each). V was cut by 4 bases and J by 4 bases, with 14 bases left in between. The CDR3 is 15 residues long. CDR3 in DNA: TGTGCCAGCAGTTCCTCGACGGGGCAATACAATGAGCAGTTCTTC. As protein: CASSSSTGQYNEQFF.

A remark on this clonotype: An end of the junction differs from the germline gene, which may be a read error. V and J are TRBV13 and TRBJ1-1, with D unclear. Looked up from germline, CDR1 is PRHDT and CDR2 is FYEKMQ (reference sequence). The CDR3 contains 14 residues. The CDR3 DNA reads as TGTACCAGCAGCTTAAATCTGAGGAACACTGAAGCTTTCTTT. Its translation: CTSSLNLRNTEAFF.

The J gene is TRBJ2-3, the V gene TRBV2, with 9 bases aligning to TRBD2. V dropped 3 bases and J dropped 6; count of bases not matched to a gene: 7. The V gene's germline CDR1 is SNHLY and CDR2 FYNNEI. CDR3 size: 15 residues. The CDR3 protein is CASSDTRGGQDTQYF. The CDR3 DNA reads as TGTGCCAGCAGTGATACGCGGGGGGGGCAGGATACGCAGTATTTT.

This chain joins TRBV7-2 and TRBJ1-2, with D uncertain. The CDR3 totals 15 residues. Trimming pared 1 base from V and 4 bases from J, leaving 13 bases between. Looked up from germline, CDR1 is SGHTA and CDR2 is FQGNSA. The CDR3 protein is CASSLGRSTSYGYTF. As DNA, the CDR3 is TGTGCCAGCAGCTTAGGCCGATCTACTTCCTATGGCTACACCTTC.

The chain couples TRBV3-1 to TRBJ2-5, with TRBD2 matching over 9 bases. The J call may be faulty, since TRBJ2-7 better matches the DNA end. The CDR3 is 15 residues long. Germline V CDR1 and CDR2: LGHDT, YNNKEL (reference sequence). CDR3 in amino acids: CASSHKASGDYEQYF. CDR3 in DNA: TGTGCCAGCAGCCACAAGGCTAGCGGGGACTACGAGCAGTACTTC.

The J gene is TRBJ1-5, the V gene TRBV12-3 or TRBV12-4; unclear D gene. The CDR3 runs 16 residues. V gave up 6 bases and J gave up 0 bases, with 15 bases separating them. The CDR3 DNA is TGTGCCAGCAGCCCCACACACGCCGTTAGCAATCAGCCCCAGCATTTT. Translation gives CASSPTHAVSNQPQHF.

This clonotype showed up just once. The V and J genes are TRBV20-1 and TRBJ1-5; D not certain. V shed 3 bases and J shed 0 bases, with 12 bases lying between them. Looked up from germline, CDR1 is DFQATT and CDR2 is SNEGSKA (reference sequence). The CDR3 is 15 residues long. The CDR3 coding sequence is TGCAGTGCTAGCTGGGCAGGCGATAGCAATCAGCCCCAGCATTTT. Translated, it gives CSASWAGDSNQPQHF.